Following are 25 T cell receptor beta chains from one sample sequenced in a study of radiotherapy plus CTLA-4 blockade in lung cancer. Data came from immunoSEQ multiplex PCR; TCRdb stores just in-frame clones and leaves some out. This table holds about 80,000 clones, around nine tenths found once. The sequences come from peripheral blood, collected from a patient treated with radiotherapy plus ipilimumab. The receptors shown here come from a human donor with non-small cell lung cancer who had stable disease on radiotherapy plus ipilimumab.

The V gene is TRBV27, the J gene TRBJ1-2; a possible D gene is TRBD1 (5 bases). V was pared by 6 bases and J by 1 base, with 15 bases between. Germline CDR1 reads MNHEY; CDR2 reads SMNVEV (reference sequence). The CDR3 runs to 15 residues. CDR3 residues: CASRRQGNLNYGYTF. The CDR3, as DNA: TGTGCCAGCAGGCGGCAGGGAAACCTTAACTATGGCTACACCTTC.

V is TRBV7-3 and J is TRBJ2-2; TRBD2 agrees at 12 bases. The CDR3 totals 17 residues. Per the germline V gene, CDR1 is SGHTA and CDR2 is FQGTGA. Trimming at V came to 0 bases and at J to 4 bases, leaving 3 bases not matched to a gene. CDR3 loop: CASSLTLAGGLTGELFF. DNA for the CDR3: TGTGCCAGCAGCTTAACACTAGCGGGGGGCCTCACCGGGGAGCTGTTTTTT.

This clone is a singleton in its sample. CDR3 sequence reads: CASRTGGTFAYEQYF. In DNA form, the CDR3 reads TGTGCCAGCAGGACAGGGGGGACTTTCGCCTACGAGCAGTACTTC. The rearrangement joins TRBV2 to TRBJ2-7; 9 bases line up with TRBD1. J was trimmed by 2 bases and V by 6 bases; bases with no gene match: 8. CDR1 and CDR2 (germline): SNHLY, FYNNEI. This CDR3 is 15 amino acids long. Full variable domain (remainder filled in from reference TRBV2 and TRBJ2-7): EPEVTQTPSHQVTQMGQEVILRCVPISNHLYFYWYRQILGQKVEFLVSFYNNEISEKSEIFDDQFSVERPDGSNFTLKIRSTKLEDSAMYFCASRTGGTFAYEQYFGPGTRLTVT.

The rearrangement joins TRBV5-1 to TRBJ1-6, with 9 bases lining up with TRBD1. The CDR3 extends over 17 amino acids. V was clipped by 4 bases and J by 7 bases; unmatched bases: 12. The germline CDR1 and CDR2 sequences are SGHRS and YFSETQ. CDR3 coding DNA: TGCGCCAGCAGCCCAGGACAGGGGACGAATACGAATTCACCCCTCCACTTT. Its translation: CASSPGQGTNTNSPLHF. The full variable domain, with the rest looked up from reference TRBV5-1 and TRBJ1-6, is KAGVTQTPRYLIKTRGQQVTLSCSPISGHRSVSWYQQTPGQGLQFLFEYFSETQRNKGNFPGRFSGRQFSNSRSEMNVSTLELGDSALYLCASSPGQGTNTNSPLHFGNGTRLTVT.

The DNA for the CDR3 is TGTGCCAGTAGTATAGCGTCAAGGGTGGAAGATACGCAGTATTTT. Residues: CASSIASRVEDTQYF. The J gene is TRBJ2-3, the V gene TRBV19; D unclear. The CDR3 runs to 15 residues. V lost 1 base and J lost 5, with 13 bases in between. CDR1 is LNHDA and CDR2 is SQIVND in the germline V gene (reference sequence).

The chain employs TRBV5-3 and TRBJ2-7; D uncertain. TRBV5-3 is labeled an ORF, and its function is uncertain. V gave up 3 bases and J gave up 7 bases, with 8 bases separating them. This CDR3 has 11 amino acids. The CDR3 sequence: CARSSLGEQYF. For the CDR3, the DNA is TGTGCCAGAAGCTCACTGGGGGAGCAGTACTTC.

The chain joins TRBV7-3 to TRBJ2-5; D possibly corresponds to TRBD1 (6 bases). Judging by the DNA end, TRBJ2-7 fits better; the J call may be wrong. Per germline, CDR1 SGHTA and CDR2 FQGTGA. CDR3 length: 14 residues. This CDR3 is CASSPTRDTYEQYF. CDR3 coding DNA: TGTGCCAGCAGCCCTACCCGGGACACCTACGAGCAGTACTTC.

The chain employs TRBV2 and TRBJ2-3; D gene uncertain. This CDR3 is 13 amino acids long. V shed 11 bases and J shed 4 bases, with 16 bases lying between them. Germline assignment: CDR1 SNHLY and CDR2 FYNNEI. CDR3 amino acids: CAGSPRPADTQYF. The CDR3 region has the DNA TGTGCCGGCTCACCGCGGCCGGCAGATACGCAGTATTTT.

V usage is TRBV10-2 and J usage is TRBJ1-1; D gene ambiguous. Per germline, CDR1 WSHSY and CDR2 SAAADI. This CDR3 has 14 residues. V was clipped by 4 bases and J by 3 bases, with 12 bases between them. The CDR3: CASSVGGSDTEAFF. The CDR3 nucleotides read TGCGCCAGCAGTGTAGGTGGGAGTGACACTGAAGCTTTCTTT.

This chain links TRBV5-8 with TRBJ1-1; 9 bases agree with TRBD1. The CDR3 is 13 amino acids. The trim removed 4 bases at V and 12 bases at J, leaving 10 bases unmatched. Germline V gives CDR1 SGHTS, CDR2 YDEGEE. The CDR3 spells CASSPSPGQGTFF. The CDR3 DNA follows: TGTGCCAGCAGCCCATCCCCGGGACAGGGAACTTTCTTT.

V gene TRBV30 combines with J gene TRBJ2-7; D gene uncertain. The CDR3 spans 13 residues. Trimming pared 8 bases from V and 0 bases from J, leaving 14 bases between. Germline V gene lookup returns CDR1 GTSNPN and CDR2 SVGIG (reference sequence). DNA of the CDR3: TGTGCCGGATCACACCGGAGCTCCTACGAGCAGTACTTC. Residues: CAGSHRSSYEQYF. Full variable domain (remainder filled in from reference TRBV30 and TRBJ2-7): SQTIHQWPATLVQPVGSPLSLECTVEGTSNPNLYWYRQAAGRGLQLLFYSVGIGQISSEVPQNLSASRPQDRQFILSSKKLLLSDSGFYLCAGSHRSSYEQYFGPGTRLTVT.

For this clone: This same CDR3 is encoded by further DNA sequences in the sample. This sequence joins TRBV13 and TRBJ1-1; D remains unclear. Germline V gives CDR1 PRHDT, CDR2 FYEKMQ (reference sequence). The V end lost 3 bases, the J end lost 3 bases, and 5 bases lay between the germline ends. The CDR3 sequence is 12 residues long. The CDR3 reads CASSFGDTEAFF. DNA for the CDR3: TGTGCCAGCAGCTTTGGAGACACTGAAGCTTTCTTT.

This clone is medium-sized in the sample. V is TRBV19 and J is TRBJ1-3, with a weak D call TRBD1 (5 bases). The CDR3 extends over 15 amino acids. The ends were cut back, 5 bases at V and 2 bases at J, with 13 bases in the middle. From germline, CDR1 is LNHDA and CDR2 SQIVND (reference sequence). The CDR3 region is CASSLGTATGNTIYF. CDR3 nucleotides: TGTGCCAGTAGTCTCGGGACGGCTACTGGAAACACCATATATTTT.

V gene TRBV27 combines with J gene TRBJ1-6; no firm D call. Germline CDR1 reads MNHEY; CDR2 reads SMNVEV (reference sequence). This CDR3 has 14 residues. Between the trimmed V and J ends, which lost 3 bases and 10 bases, there was a span of 13 bases. CDR3 loop: CASSLTGFWSPLHF. The CDR3 DNA reads as TGTGCCAGCAGTTTGACGGGGTTTTGGTCACCCCTCCACTTT.

This clone was observed a single time. The V call is TRBV11-1, the J call TRBJ1-3; no clear D. Germline V CDR1 and CDR2: SGHAT, FQDESV (reference sequence). The CDR3 contains 14 residues. V was pared by 2 bases and J by 0 bases, with 5 bases between. The CDR3: CASSLPVSGNTIYF. The CDR3 DNA sequence: TGTGCCAGCAGCTTACCCGTCTCTGGAAACACCATATATTTT.

The chain links TRBV5-4 to TRBJ2-7; D may be TRBD1 (6 bases). This CDR3 spans 16 amino acids. Germline V gene lookup returns CDR1 SGHNT and CDR2 YYREEE (reference sequence). V dropped 2 bases and J dropped 3 bases, with 18 bases sitting between them. This CDR3 is CASSFLPSLGGYEQYF. CDR3 bases: TGTGCCAGCAGCTTCCTCCCCTCTCTAGGGGGCTACGAGCAGTACTTC.

V usage is TRBV30 and J usage is TRBJ2-5, with 10 bases identical to TRBD2. The CDR3 totals 18 residues. Germline values: CDR1 GTSNPN, CDR2 SVGIG (reference sequence). V lost 0 bases, J lost 4 bases, and 14 bases stayed unmatched. The CDR3 spells CAWSVLTGSGRRGETQYF. The CDR3 DNA sequence: TGTGCCTGGAGTGTACTAACTGGTAGCGGGAGGAGGGGAGAGACCCAGTACTTC.

This sequence joins TRBV18 and TRBJ1-2, with D unclear. V was trimmed by 4 bases and J by 6 bases, leaving 12 bases between them. Germline V gives CDR1 KGHSH, CDR2 LQKENI. There are 13 residues in the CDR3. CDR3 in amino acids: CASSQTDQNGYTF. The CDR3, as DNA: TGTGCCAGCTCACAAACAGATCAGAATGGCTACACCTTC.

The chain combines TRBV30 with TRBJ1-1; the D gene is possibly TRBD1 (6 bases). CDR3 length equals 15 residues. CDR1 GTSNPN and CDR2 SVGIG come from the germline V gene (reference sequence). V was shortened by 4 bases and J by 4 bases, with 19 bases between the two germline ends. As DNA, the CDR3 is TGTGCCTGGATCTTTAGGGGGGTCCTGAGCACTGAAGCTTTCTTT. Protein product: CAWIFRGVLSTEAFF.

As DNA, the CDR3 is TGTGCCAGCAGTCTAGGGGGGGCTCCCGTCTCTGGAAACACCATATATTTT. It codes for CASSLGGAPVSGNTIYF. The V call is TRBV28, the J call TRBJ1-3; maybe TRBD1 (6 bases). V lost 5 bases to trimming and J lost 0 bases, with 17 bases between them. Germline lookup yields CDR1 MDHEN and CDR2 SYDVKM. This CDR3 is built from 17 residues. The full variable domain, rest sourced from reference TRBV28 and TRBJ1-3, is DVKVTQSSRYLVKRTGEKVFLECVQDMDHENMFWYRQDPGLGLRLIYFSYDVKMKEKGDIPEGYSVSREKKERFSLILESASTNQTSMYLCASSLGGAPVSGNTIYFGEGSWLTVV.

A few counts support this clone. This chain joins TRBV30 and TRBJ1-4; D is unclear. Trimming pared 3 bases from V and 3 bases from J, leaving 8 bases between. Germline-derived CDR1 and CDR2 are GTSNPN and SVGIG (reference sequence). The CDR3 loop spans 13 amino acids. The CDR3 nucleotides are TGTGCCTGGAGCCGTCTGTCTAATGAAAAACTGTTTTTT. Amino acid sequence: CAWSRLSNEKLFF.

Turning to this clone: One junction end disagrees with the germline gene, perhaps due to a read error. This CDR3 reads CASGLQNGYGYTF. In DNA, the CDR3 is TGTGCCAGCGGTTTACAAAACGGCTATGGCTACACCTTC. The J gene is TRBJ1-2, the V gene TRBV27; D is uncertain. The CDR3 covers 13 residues. The germline V gene has CDR1 MNHEY and CDR2 SMNVEV (reference sequence).

The gene calls are TRBV2 and TRBJ2-7, with D tentatively TRBD2 (6 bases). Per the germline V gene, CDR1 is SNHLY and CDR2 is FYNNEI. This CDR3 contains 13 residues. Between the trimmed V and J ends, which lost 7 bases and 1 base, there was a span of 11 bases. CDR3 loop: CASMRDLSYEQYF. In DNA form, the CDR3 reads TGTGCCAGCATGCGGGACTTATCCTACGAGCAGTACTTC.

This rearrangement joins TRBV4-1 to TRBJ2-5; TRBD2 matches 9 bases. Germline V gives CDR1 MGHRA, CDR2 YSYEKL. The CDR3 sequence is 15 residues long. With 1 base clipped from V and 5 bases from J, the junction kept 5 bases outside the gene matches. CDR3 region: CASSQGGAGGETQYF. CDR3 nucleotides: TGCGCCAGCAGCCAAGGGGGAGCGGGAGGTGAGACCCAGTACTTC.

V usage is TRBV19 and J usage is TRBJ1-3; D is unclear. The V gene lost 4 bases and the J gene lost 0 bases, with 4 bases spanning the gap. CDR1 is LNHDA, CDR2 SQIVND, per germline (reference sequence). This CDR3 spans 13 amino acids. The CDR3 region is CASSTTSGNTIYF. In DNA form, the CDR3 reads TGTGCCAGTAGTACAACCTCTGGAAACACCATATATTTT. Together with reference TRBV19 and TRBJ1-3, the CDR3 gives the full variable domain: DGGITQSPKYLFRKEGQNVTLSCEQNLNHDAMYWYRQDPGQGLRLIYYSQIVNDFQKGDIAEGYSVSREKKESFPLTVTSAQKNPTAFYLCASSTTSGNTIYFGEGSWLTVV.